These 11 T cell receptor beta chains were all obtained from the same sample, sequenced in a study of OX40 agonist ivuxolimab in advanced cancers. Sequenced by immunoSEQ multiplex PCR; TCRdb stores in-frame clones only, minus some. This sample has around 76,000 clones, with approximately 87% found just once. Sequences were derived from CD4+ or CD8+ T cells sorted from blood, sampled in a trial of the OX40 agonist ivuxolimab. Receptors originate from an adult with an advanced solid tumor such as melanoma, head and neck, liver or kidney cancer.

This chain connects TRBV19 to TRBJ2-5, with 8 bases fitting TRBD1. From germline, CDR1 is LNHDA and CDR2 SQIVND (reference sequence). CDR3 size: 16 residues. J was trimmed by 4 bases and V by 4 bases; bases with no gene match: 11. The CDR3 protein is CASSRRTGKGSETQYF. CDR3 DNA: TGTGCCAGTAGTAGACGGACAGGGAAAGGGTCAGAGACCCAGTACTTC.

This chain joins TRBV19 and TRBJ1-5; D is uncertain. Germline V gene lookup returns CDR1 LNHDA and CDR2 SQIVND (reference sequence). This CDR3 is built from 12 residues. V lost 3 bases to trimming and J lost 8 bases, with 8 bases between them. CDR3 protein: CASSIESKPQHF. The CDR3 DNA sequence: TGTGCCAGTAGTATTGAGTCAAAGCCCCAGCATTTT.

This rearrangement joins TRBV10-1 to TRBJ2-7; the D gene is possibly TRBD1 (7 bases). The CDR3 sequence is 14 residues long. The V end lost 3 bases, the J end lost 4 bases, and 13 bases lay between the germline ends. Germline V gene sequence: CDR1 WNHNN, CDR2 SYGVQD (reference sequence). CDR3 sequence (DNA): TGCGCCAGCAGTGATCGGACAGGAGGGTACGAGCAGTACTTC. Translation: CASSDRTGGYEQYF.

The rearrangement uses TRBV19 and TRBJ1-5; D is unclear. The length of the CDR3 is 15 residues. Germline V gives CDR1 LNHDA, CDR2 SQIVND (reference sequence). Trimming removed 6 bases from V and 0 bases from J, with 12 bases in between. Here the CDR3 reads CASRLTRNSNQPQHF. In DNA form, the CDR3 reads TGTGCCAGTAGGCTTACAAGGAATAGCAATCAGCCCCAGCATTTT.

The CDR3: CASSLGQGTYEQYF. The CDR3 DNA follows: TGCGCCAGCAGTCTGGGACAGGGCACCTACGAGCAGTACTTC. J is TRBJ2-7 and V is TRBV4-1; 9 positions agree with TRBD1. Germline V gives CDR1 MGHRA, CDR2 YSYEKL. CDR3 length: 14 residues. V lost 6 bases to trimming and J lost 2 bases; unmatched junction nucleotides: 5.

The rearrangement uses TRBV29-1 and TRBJ2-5; possibly TRBD1 for D (6 bases). Trimming took 4 bases from V and 2 from J, leaving 11 bases between them. In germline, CDR1 is SQVTM, CDR2 ANQGSEA. The CDR3 sequence is 13 residues long. This CDR3 is CSVGAGAQETQYF. The CDR3 nucleotides are TGCAGCGTTGGCGCAGGGGCTCAAGAGACCCAGTACTTC.

This clone occurred once. V and J are TRBV5-6 and TRBJ1-1; possible D gene TRBD1, 5 bases. V gave up 1 base and J gave up 4 bases, with 20 bases separating them. Per germline, CDR1 SGHDT and CDR2 YYEEEE. The CDR3 length is 17 residues. The CDR3 bases are TGTGCCAGCAGCTTGTTTATGAGGGGATGGGCGAGCACTGAAGCTTTCTTT. Translation: CASSLFMRGWASTEAFF.

The gene calls are TRBV29-1 and TRBJ2-7; TRBD2 matches at 10 bases. The J segment lost 6 bases and the V segment lost 7 bases, leaving 6 bases of the junction unmatched. Per germline, CDR1 SQVTM and CDR2 ANQGSEA. The CDR3 sequence is 12 residues long. The CDR3 nucleotides are TGCAGCGCGCTAGCGGGAGTAGGCGAGCAGTACTTC. Translating it yields CSALAGVGEQYF.

This rearrangement joins TRBV30 to TRBJ2-7; 7 bases line up with TRBD2. Trimming removed 4 bases from V and 6 bases from J; junction bases left unmatched: 9. The CDR3 is 13 residues long. The V gene's germline CDR1 is GTSNPN and CDR2 SVGIG (reference sequence). CDR3 residues: CAWTGGSRGEQYF. The CDR3 coding sequence is TGTGCCTGGACGGGCGGGAGTAGAGGCGAGCAGTACTTC.

The sample holds one count of this clone. The chain uses TRBV4-2 and TRBJ2-5; D gene ambiguous. CDR3 length: 14 residues. Trimming took 0 bases from V and 5 from J, leaving 10 bases between them. Germline V gene sequence: CDR1 LGHNA, CDR2 YNFKEQ. The CDR3 coding sequence is TGTGCCAGCAGCCAAGATGGAGAACTTGAGACCCAGTACTTC. Translated: CASSQDGELETQYF.

The chain is built from TRBV9 and TRBJ1-1; the match to TRBD1 covers 7 bases. CDR1 SGDLS and CDR2 YYNGEE come from the germline V gene. The junction had 14 bases not matched to a gene; V was cut back by 4 bases and J by 5 bases. The CDR3 length is 16 residues. The CDR3 region is CASSSHEGAGRTEAFF. Here the CDR3 DNA reads TGTGCCAGCAGCTCACACGAGGGGGCAGGACGTACTGAAGCTTTCTTT.